This T cell receptor beta chain was identified during a study of cytomegalovirus exposure and HLA in healthy donors. Worth noting for this clone: Its antigen is not identified.

The germline V gene has CDR1 SGDLS and CDR2 YYNGEE. Trimming removed 4 bases from V and 2 bases from J; junction bases left unmatched: 15. This CDR3 contains 20 residues. Study-wide findings and caveats: Cytomegalovirus association was listed for under 200 TCR beta chains. A link between a missense DCLRE1C variant and TCR beta V- and J-gene trimming emerged from a later analysis.

The PCR made use of 60 Vbeta and 13 Jbeta primers. Profiled with immunoSEQ multiplex PCR; TCRdb holds only in-frame clones, not every one. The sample has about 160,000 clones; about 71% are singletons. This clonotype was sampled from a woman between 35 and 50 years old in good health and CMV-seropositive. The chain has TRBV9 and TRBJ2-4, with 13 bases lining up with TRBD2. Sequencing was performed on PBMCs. Here the CDR3 DNA reads TGTGCCAGCAGCCCGGACGGACTAGCGGGGGCCGGTGGGTCCAAAAACATTCAGTACTTC. It is translated as CASSPDGLAGAGGSKNIQYF.